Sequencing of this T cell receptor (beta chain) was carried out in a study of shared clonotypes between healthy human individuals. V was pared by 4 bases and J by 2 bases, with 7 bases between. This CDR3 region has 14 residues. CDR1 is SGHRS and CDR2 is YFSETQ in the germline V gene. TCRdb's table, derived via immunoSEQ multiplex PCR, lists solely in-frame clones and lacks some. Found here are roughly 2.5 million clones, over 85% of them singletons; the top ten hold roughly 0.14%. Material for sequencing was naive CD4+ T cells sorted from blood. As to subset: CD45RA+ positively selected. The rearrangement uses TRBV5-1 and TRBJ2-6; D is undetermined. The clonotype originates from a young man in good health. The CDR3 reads CASSVNAGANVLTF. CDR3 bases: TGCGCCAGCAGCGTAAACGCTGGGGCCAACGTCCTGACTTTC.